This T cell receptor (beta chain) was captured in a study of blood T cells in healthy people across ages. Alongside a J-beta primer mix, a sample-barcoded 5' primer served in a second PCR lasting about 7 to 11 cycles. MiXCR was run by TCRdb on the 5' RACE reads, yielding one entry per CDR3 protein. Counted here are about 800,000 distinct CDR3 sequences, roughly 25% occurring once; the ten biggest clones make up around 3.6%. Russia was home to the donors, healthy Caucasian individuals aged 6 to 90. On this clonotype itself: Its antigen remains unidentified.

Germline CDR1 reads MNHNS; CDR2 reads SASEGT. V lost 8 bases, J lost 2 bases, and 16 bases lay in between. The CDR3 contains 14 residues. Study-level results: Older age coincided with a roughly linear decline in TCR beta diversity per million T cells.

These sequences were also reported in another study, on T cells of mothers and their children.

The chain has TRBV6-1 and TRBJ2-7; D might be TRBD2 (7 bases). The sample comprised blood. The sequence came from a boy between 10 and 17 years old in good health. This CDR3 is CASEVGGGAYEQYF. In nucleotides, the CDR3 is TGTGCCAGCGAGGTAGGGGGGGGAGCCTACGAGCAGTACTTC.